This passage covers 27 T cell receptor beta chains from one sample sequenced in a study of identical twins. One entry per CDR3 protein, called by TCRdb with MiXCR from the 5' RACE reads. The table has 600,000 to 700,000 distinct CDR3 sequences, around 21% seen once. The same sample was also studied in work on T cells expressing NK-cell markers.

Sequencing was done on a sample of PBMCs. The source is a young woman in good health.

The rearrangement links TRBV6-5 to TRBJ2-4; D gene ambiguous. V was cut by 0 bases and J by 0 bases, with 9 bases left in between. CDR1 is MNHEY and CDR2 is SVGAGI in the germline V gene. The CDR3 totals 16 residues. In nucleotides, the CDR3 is TGTGCCAGCAGTTACTCTGGCTCCCTAGCCAAAAACATTCAGTACTTC. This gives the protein CASSYSGSLAKNIQYF.

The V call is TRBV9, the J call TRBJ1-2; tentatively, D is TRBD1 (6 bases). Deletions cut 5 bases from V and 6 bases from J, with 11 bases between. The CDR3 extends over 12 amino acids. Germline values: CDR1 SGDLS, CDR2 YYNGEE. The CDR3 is CASRRGANGYTF. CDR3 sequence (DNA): TGTGCCAGCAGACGGGGGGCAAATGGCTACACCTTC.

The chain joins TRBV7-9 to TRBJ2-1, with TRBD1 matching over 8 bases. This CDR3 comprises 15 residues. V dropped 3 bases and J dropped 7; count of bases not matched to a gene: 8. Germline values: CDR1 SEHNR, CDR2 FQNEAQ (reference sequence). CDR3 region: CASSFRTGTRNEQFF. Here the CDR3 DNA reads TGTGCCAGCAGCTTTAGGACAGGGACAAGAAATGAGCAGTTCTTC. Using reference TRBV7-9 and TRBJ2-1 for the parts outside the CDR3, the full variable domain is DTGVSQNPRHKITKRGQNVTFRCDPISEHNRLYWYRQTLGQGPEFLTYFQNEAQLEKSRLLSDRFSAERPKGSFSTLEIQRTEQGDSAMYLCASSFRTGTRNEQFFGPGTRLTVL.

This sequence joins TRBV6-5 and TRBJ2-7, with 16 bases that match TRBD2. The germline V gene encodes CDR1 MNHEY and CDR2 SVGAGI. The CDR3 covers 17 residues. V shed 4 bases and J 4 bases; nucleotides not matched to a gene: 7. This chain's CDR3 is CASSSGTSGRGRYEQYF. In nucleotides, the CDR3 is TGTGCCAGCAGTTCCGGGACTAGCGGGAGGGGTAGATACGAGCAGTACTTC.

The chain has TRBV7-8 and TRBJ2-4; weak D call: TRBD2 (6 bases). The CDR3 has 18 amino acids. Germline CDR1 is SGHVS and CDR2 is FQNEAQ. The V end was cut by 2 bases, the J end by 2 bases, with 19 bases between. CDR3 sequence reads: CASSLTIWLAKTKNIQYF. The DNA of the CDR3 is TGTGCCAGCAGCTTAACAATCTGGCTAGCGAAAACCAAAAACATTCAGTACTTC.

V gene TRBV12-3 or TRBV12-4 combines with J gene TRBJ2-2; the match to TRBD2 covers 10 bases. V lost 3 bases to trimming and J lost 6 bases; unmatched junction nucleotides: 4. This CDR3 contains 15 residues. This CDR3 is CASSLTGTSAGELFF. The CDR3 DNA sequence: TGTGCCAGCAGTTTGACCGGGACTAGCGCCGGGGAGCTGTTTTTT.

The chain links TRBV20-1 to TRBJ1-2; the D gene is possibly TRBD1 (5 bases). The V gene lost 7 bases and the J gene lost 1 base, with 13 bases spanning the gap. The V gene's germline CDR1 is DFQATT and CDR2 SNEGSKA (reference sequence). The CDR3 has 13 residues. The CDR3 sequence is CSVAGRNNYGYTF. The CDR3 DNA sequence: TGCAGTGTGGCAGGGAGAAATAACTATGGCTACACCTTC.

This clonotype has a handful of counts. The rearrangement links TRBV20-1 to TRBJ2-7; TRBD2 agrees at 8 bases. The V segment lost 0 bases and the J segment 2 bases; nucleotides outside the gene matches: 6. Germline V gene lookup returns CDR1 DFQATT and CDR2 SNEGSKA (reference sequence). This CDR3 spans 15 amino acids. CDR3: CSARDLEREPYEQYF. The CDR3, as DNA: TGCAGTGCTAGAGATCTCGAGCGGGAGCCCTACGAGCAGTACTTC.

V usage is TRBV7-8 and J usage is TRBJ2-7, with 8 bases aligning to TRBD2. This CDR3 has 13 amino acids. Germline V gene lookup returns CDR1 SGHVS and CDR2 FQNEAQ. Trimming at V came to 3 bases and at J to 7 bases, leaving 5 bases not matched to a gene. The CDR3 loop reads CASSFGRGLEQYF. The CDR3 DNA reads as TGTGCCAGCAGCTTCGGGAGGGGGTTGGAGCAGTACTTC.

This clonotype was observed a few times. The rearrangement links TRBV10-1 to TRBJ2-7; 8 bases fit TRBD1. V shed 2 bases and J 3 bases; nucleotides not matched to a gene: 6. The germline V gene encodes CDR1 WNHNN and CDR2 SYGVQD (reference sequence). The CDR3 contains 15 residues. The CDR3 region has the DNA TGCGCCAGCAGTGAGCCCGGGACAGGACTCTACGAGCAGTACTTC. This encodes CASSEPGTGLYEQYF.

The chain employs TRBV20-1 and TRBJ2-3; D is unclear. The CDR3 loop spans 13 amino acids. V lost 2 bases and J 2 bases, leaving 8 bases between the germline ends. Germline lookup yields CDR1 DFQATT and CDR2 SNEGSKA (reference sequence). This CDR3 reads CSARPEVTDTQYF. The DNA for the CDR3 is TGCAGTGCTAGACCTGAGGTCACAGATACGCAGTATTTT.

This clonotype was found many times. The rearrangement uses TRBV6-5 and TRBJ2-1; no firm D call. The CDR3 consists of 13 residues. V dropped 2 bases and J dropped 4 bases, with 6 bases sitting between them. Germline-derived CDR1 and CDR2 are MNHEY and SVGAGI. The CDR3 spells CASSYGPYNEQFF. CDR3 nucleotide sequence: TGTGCCAGCAGTTACGGACCGTACAATGAGCAGTTCTTC.

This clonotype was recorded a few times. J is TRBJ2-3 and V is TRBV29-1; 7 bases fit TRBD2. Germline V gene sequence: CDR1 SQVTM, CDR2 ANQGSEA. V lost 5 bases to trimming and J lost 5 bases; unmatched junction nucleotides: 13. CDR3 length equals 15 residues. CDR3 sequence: CSVTGPAGVVDTQYF. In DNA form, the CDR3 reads TGCAGCGTTACGGGCCCGGCGGGGGTAGTAGATACGCAGTATTTT.

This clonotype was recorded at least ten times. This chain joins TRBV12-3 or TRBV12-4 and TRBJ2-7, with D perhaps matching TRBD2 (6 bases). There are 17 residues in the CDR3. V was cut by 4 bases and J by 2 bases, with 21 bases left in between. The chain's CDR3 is CASSSPSGPGVTYEQYF. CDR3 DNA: TGTGCCAGCAGTTCCCCTAGTGGTCCGGGAGTCACCTACGAGCAGTACTTC.

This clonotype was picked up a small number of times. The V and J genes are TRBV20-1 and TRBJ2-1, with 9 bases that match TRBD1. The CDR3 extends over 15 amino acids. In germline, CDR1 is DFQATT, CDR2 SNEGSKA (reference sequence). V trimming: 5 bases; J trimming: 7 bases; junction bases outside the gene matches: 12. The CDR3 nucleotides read TGCAGTGCTTTCGGACAGGGGATAATAAGGAATGAGCAGTTCTTC. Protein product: CSAFGQGIIRNEQFF.

The CDR3 here is CASSFGDRGDQPQHF. As DNA, the CDR3 is TGCGCCAGCAGCTTCGGGGACAGGGGGGATCAGCCCCAGCATTTT. The chain employs TRBV5-1 and TRBJ1-5, with 11 bases fitting TRBD1. The germline gives CDR1 SGHRS, CDR2 YFSETQ. This CDR3 has 15 residues. V was clipped by 2 bases and J by 5 bases; unmatched bases: 3.

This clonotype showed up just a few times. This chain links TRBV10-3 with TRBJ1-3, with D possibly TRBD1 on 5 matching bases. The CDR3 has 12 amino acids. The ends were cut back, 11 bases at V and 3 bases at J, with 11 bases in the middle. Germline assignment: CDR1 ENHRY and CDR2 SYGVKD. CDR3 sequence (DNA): TGTGCCGCCACAGGCAGTGGAAACACCATATATTTT. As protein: CAATGSGNTIYF.

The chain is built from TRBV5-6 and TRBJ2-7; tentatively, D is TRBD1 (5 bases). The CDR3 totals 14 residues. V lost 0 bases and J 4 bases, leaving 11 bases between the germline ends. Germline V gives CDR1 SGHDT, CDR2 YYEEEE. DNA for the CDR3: TGTGCCAGCAGCTTGGGGGGCGTAGCATACGAGCAGTACTTC. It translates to CASSLGGVAYEQYF.

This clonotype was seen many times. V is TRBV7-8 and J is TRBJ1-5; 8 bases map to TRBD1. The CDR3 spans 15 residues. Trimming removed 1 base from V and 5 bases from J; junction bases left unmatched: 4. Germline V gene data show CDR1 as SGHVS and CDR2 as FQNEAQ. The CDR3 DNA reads TGTGCCAGCAGCTTAGTTCAGGGGGCAGATCAGCCCCAGCATTTT. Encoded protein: CASSLVQGADQPQHF.

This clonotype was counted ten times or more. The DNA of the CDR3 is TGTGCCAGCAGCTTCACACGGAACACTGAAGCTTTCTTT. Amino acid sequence: CASSFTRNTEAFF. The V and J genes are TRBV12-3 or TRBV12-4 and TRBJ1-1; unclear D gene. Trimming removed 6 bases at V and 1 base at J, with 9 bases between. The CDR3 runs 13 residues.

The CDR3 loop reads CASTITGTGTGEQFF. DNA for the CDR3: TGTGCCAGCACCATCACCGGGACAGGGACCGGTGAGCAGTTCTTC. The gene calls are TRBV12-3 or TRBV12-4 and TRBJ2-1; 9 bases align to TRBD1. Trimming cost V 7 bases and J 9 bases; bases outside gene matches: 13. The CDR3 has 15 amino acids.

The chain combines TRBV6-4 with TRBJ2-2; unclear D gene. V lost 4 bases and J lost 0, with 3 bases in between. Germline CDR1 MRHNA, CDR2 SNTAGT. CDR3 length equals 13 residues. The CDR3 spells CASSAANTGELFF. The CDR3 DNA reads TGTGCCAGCAGTGCTGCGAACACCGGGGAGCTGTTTTTT.

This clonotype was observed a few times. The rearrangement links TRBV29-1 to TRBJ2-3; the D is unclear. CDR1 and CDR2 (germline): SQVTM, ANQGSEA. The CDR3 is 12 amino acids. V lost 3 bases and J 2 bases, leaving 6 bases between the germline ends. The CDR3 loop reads CSVDQNTDTQYF. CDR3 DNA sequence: TGCAGCGTTGACCAGAACACAGATACGCAGTATTTT.

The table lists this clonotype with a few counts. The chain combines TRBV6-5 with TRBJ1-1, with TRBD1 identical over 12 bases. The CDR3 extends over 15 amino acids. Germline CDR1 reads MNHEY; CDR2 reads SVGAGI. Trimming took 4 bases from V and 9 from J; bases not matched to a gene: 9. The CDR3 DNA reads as TGTGCCAGCAGTTTCGGGACAGGGGGCGGCGGGAAAGCTTTCTTT. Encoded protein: CASSFGTGGGGKAFF.

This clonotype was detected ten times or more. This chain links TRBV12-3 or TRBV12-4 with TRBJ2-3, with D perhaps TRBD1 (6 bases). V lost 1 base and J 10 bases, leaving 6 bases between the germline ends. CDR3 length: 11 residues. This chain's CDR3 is CASSLGGPQYF. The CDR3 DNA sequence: TGTGCCAGCAGTTTAGGGGGGCCGCAGTATTTT.

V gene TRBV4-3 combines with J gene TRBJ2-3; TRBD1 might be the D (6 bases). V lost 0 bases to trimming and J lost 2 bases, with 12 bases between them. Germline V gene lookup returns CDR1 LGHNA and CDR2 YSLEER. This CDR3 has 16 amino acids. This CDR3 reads CASSQDGGFYTDTQYF. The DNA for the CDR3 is TGCGCCAGCAGCCAAGATGGGGGCTTTTACACAGATACGCAGTATTTT.

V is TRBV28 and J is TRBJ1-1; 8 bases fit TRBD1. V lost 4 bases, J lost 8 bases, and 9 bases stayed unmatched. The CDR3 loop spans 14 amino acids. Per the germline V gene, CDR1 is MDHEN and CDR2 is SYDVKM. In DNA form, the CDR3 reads TGTGCCAGCAGTTCTCCTTCAGGGGGCGGGGAAGCTTTCTTT. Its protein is CASSSPSGGGEAFF. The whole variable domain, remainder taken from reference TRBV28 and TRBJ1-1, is DVKVTQSSRYLVKRTGEKVFLECVQDMDHENMFWYRQDPGLGLRLIYFSYDVKMKEKGDIPEGYSVSREKKERFSLILESASTNQTSMYLCASSSPSGGGEAFFGQGTRLTVV.